This entry is about one TCR beta chain. Its target antigen remains unknown. No base-level quality is on record; no much larger clone is a single base apart. The data are from a study of blood T cell repertoires in COVID-19 (dated by TCRdb to 2018 to 2021). With regard to the full study: Samples from collaborators originated in the United States, Italy and Spain and spanned both the acute and convalescent phases of COVID-19. The material from the prospective study consisted of cDNA or gDNA derived from T cells, B-cell-depleted T cells, or PBMCs. The dataset comprised deeply sampled blood TCRbeta repertoires from subjects exposed to, actively infected with, or recovered from COVID-19. The repertoires were made available in a free public database intended to serve as a resource for research on the immune response to SARS-CoV-2. The samples were drawn from two sources: the first 160 participants of the ongoing ImmuneRACE study, and about 1,300 subjects contributed by 6 global collaborators. Sample metadata almost always included a de-identified subject ID, COVID-19 status, age in years and sex. Where HLA class I and class II types were available, the types were taken from metadata supplied by the sample provider, not from assay-based typing.

Overall study results and their limits: How much clinical and demographic metadata was included differed by source and by participant, and the metadata was provided uncurated.

In the prospective study, participants were about 18 to 95 years old, resided in fewer than 25 geographic areas of the United States, and were enrolled through a virtual design. Cohort assignment in the prospective study relied on participant-reported clinical history from a screening survey and a study questionnaire. Exposed participants had been in contact with someone with a PCR-confirmed or clinician-diagnosed COVID-19 case within 2 weeks of study entry. Each participant in the prospective study had whole blood, serum and a nasopharyngeal or oropharyngeal swab collected by mobile phlebotomists. Over a roughly 2-month period, participants in the prospective study had the option of providing additional blood draws and questionnaires. Prospective study blood samples were shipped either frozen or at room temperature before DNA extraction. The immunoSEQ Assay, a bias-controlled multiplex PCR, was used to amplify TCRbeta CDR3 regions from genomic DNA. Turning to the authors' computational methods: Within the assay, amplification of reference gene primers was used to estimate how many nucleated cells each sample contained. To quantify the absolute abundance of each unique TCRbeta CDR3 rearrangement, sequence reads were collapsed and filtered. For each sample, productive Simpson clonality was calculated as the square root of Simpson's diversity index over productive rearrangements. Sourced from immuneACCESS, this table was stored by TCRdb with only in-frame sequences that have V and J called. A share of the clones is absent; for the studies checked, an unresolved V gene accounts for under half, and the remainder has no known explanation. V and J calls and clone size are copied from that table; D and trimming were computed from the DNA. Across this sample there are about 350,000 clones, with around nine tenths seen only once. Approximately 0.97% of the sample is held by the ten biggest clonotypes.

There are 14 amino acids in the CDR3, from cysteine to phenylalanine inclusive. Solely the CDR3 DNA is kept, with 42 bases framed from the first base. V is clipped by 1 base and J by 4 bases, and the sequence between their germline boundaries is 8 bases long. The germline V gene (reference sequence) sets CDR1 to SEHNR and CDR2 to FQNEAQ. The chain couples TRBV7-9 to TRBJ1-5; a tentative D match to TRBD1 spans 5 bases. The receptor was derived from a woman in her thirties who had been exposed to COVID-19. The sample consisted of PBMCs or T cells enriched from blood (not recorded which). The base sequence is TGTGCCAGCAGCTTAGGTGGGACTAATCAGCCCCAGCATTTT. It encodes CASSLGGTNQPQHF.